The rows below give T cell receptor beta chains drawn from one sample of a study of read filtering for tumor transcriptome and immune sequencing. TCRdb independently ran MiXCR on the reads; one entry per CDR3 protein. Of around 65,000 distinct CDR3 sequences in the sample, roughly 19% are singletons; the top ten hold roughly 10%. The material sequenced was a population of CD138-negative cells sorted from bone marrow. The receptors come from a donor at least 40 years old with multiple myeloma. CDR3s include the opening cysteine and the closing phenylalanine or tryptophan. A D gene is named only where the DNA matches it firmly. Only some rows state a clone size, as once, few, many or a class for expanded clones.

v_call	clone_size	d_call	j_call	cdr3_nt	cdr3_aa
TRBV28	many	NA	TRBJ2-1	TGTGCCAGCAGAGGGGGGATTGGCAATGAGCAGTTCTTC	CASRGGIGNEQFF
TRBV3-1	many	TRBD2	TRBJ2-2	TGTGCCAGCAGCCAAGGACTAGCGGGGGCTACGAACACCGGGGAGCTGTTTTTT	CASSQGLAGATNTGELFF
TRBV29-1	many	NA	TRBJ2-5	TGCAGCGCCTCGCGAGCCCAAGAGACCCAGTACTTC	CSASRAQETQYF
TRBV20-1	medium-sized	TRBD1	TRBJ2-1	TGCAGTACCTACAAGGGGGCTGGTGAGCAGTTCTTC	CSTYKGAGEQFF
TRBV7-2	NA	NA	TRBJ2-3	TGTGCCAGCAGCCCAACACGGGCCGATACGCAGTATTTT	CASSPTRADTQYF
TRBV7-8	few	NA	TRBJ2-3	TGTGCCAGCAGCTTAAGAACTACCACAGATACGCAGTATTTT	CASSLRTTTDTQYF
TRBV6-6	many	TRBD2	TRBJ2-5	TGTGCCAGCAGACAGAGCGGGGGGGTCTTTAAAGAGACCCAGTACTTC	CASRQSGGVFKETQYF
TRBV9	many	NA	TRBJ1-1	TGTGCCAGCAGCGTATCTGGGGGCGACACTGAAGCTTTCTTT	CASSVSGGDTEAFF
TRBV18	many	TRBD2	TRBJ2-1	TGTGCCAGCTCACTCTACCCCGGGACTAGCGGGCGCGATGAGCAGTTCTTC	CASSLYPGTSGRDEQFF
TRBV19	many	NA	TRBJ2-7	TGTGCCAGTAGTCCCTGGAGGGGTCCCTACGAGCAGTACTTC	CASSPWRGPYEQYF
TRBV19	many	TRBD1	TRBJ2-1	TGTGCCAGTAGTATCGGCCGACAGGGGACGTACAATGAGCAGTTCTTC	CASSIGRQGTYNEQFF
TRBV6-5	many	TRBD1	TRBJ2-7	TGTGCCAGCAGACCGGACAGGGCTGGAGTCGAGCAGTACTTC	CASRPDRAGVEQYF
TRBV12-3/TRBV12-4	many	TRBD1	TRBJ1-2	TGTGCCAGCAGCCGGGACAGAAACTATGGCTACACCTTC	CASSRDRNYGYTF
TRBV3-1	many	NA	TRBJ2-1	TGTGCCAGCAGCCCCGGGAGAAGCTCCTACAATGAGCAGTTCTTC	CASSPGRSSYNEQFF
TRBV28	many	NA	TRBJ2-2	TGTGCCAGCAGCCGAAAACCTGCCGGGGAGCTGTTTTTT	CASSRKPAGELFF
TRBV28	many	NA	TRBJ1-1	TGTGCACGTATGGACTTACTTCCTATGAACACTGAAGCTTTCTTT	CARMDLLPMNTEAFF
TRBV19	few	NA	TRBJ2-4	TGTGCCAGTAGTATCGTTCTAGCCAAAAACATTCAGTACTTC	CASSIVLAKNIQYF
TRBV6-2/TRBV6-3	many	TRBD2	TRBJ2-7	TGTGCCAGCATTAGGGGACTAGCTGGATCCTACGAGCAGTACTTC	CASIRGLAGSYEQYF
TRBV20-1	many	TRBD1	TRBJ2-2	TGCAGTGCTGCTGGGACAGGGGGACCGAACACCGGGGAGCTGTTTTTT	CSAAGTGGPNTGELFF